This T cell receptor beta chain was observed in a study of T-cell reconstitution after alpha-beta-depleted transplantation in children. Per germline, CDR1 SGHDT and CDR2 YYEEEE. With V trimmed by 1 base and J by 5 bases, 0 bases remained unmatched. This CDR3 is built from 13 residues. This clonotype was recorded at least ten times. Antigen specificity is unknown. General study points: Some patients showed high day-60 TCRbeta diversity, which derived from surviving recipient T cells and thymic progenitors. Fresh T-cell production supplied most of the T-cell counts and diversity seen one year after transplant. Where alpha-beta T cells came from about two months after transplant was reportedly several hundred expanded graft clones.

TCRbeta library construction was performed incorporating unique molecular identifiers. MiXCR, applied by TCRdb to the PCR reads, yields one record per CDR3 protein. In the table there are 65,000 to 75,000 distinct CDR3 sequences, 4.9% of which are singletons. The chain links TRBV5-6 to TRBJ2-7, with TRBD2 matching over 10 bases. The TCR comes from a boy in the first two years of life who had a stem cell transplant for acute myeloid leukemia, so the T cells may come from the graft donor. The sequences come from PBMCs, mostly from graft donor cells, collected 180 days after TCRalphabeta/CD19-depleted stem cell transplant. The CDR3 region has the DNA TGTGCCAGCAGCTTGCTAGCGGGGGACGAGCAGTACTTC. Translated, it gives CASSLLAGDEQYF.